This T cell receptor beta chain emerged from a study of cytomegalovirus exposure and HLA in healthy donors. Study-level results: Cytomegalovirus association was assigned to 170 or so TCR beta chains.

Concerning this clone itself: The antigen remains unidentified.

TCRdb keeps only in-frame clones here, not all; method: immunoSEQ multiplex PCR. The sample carries about 150,000 clones, approximately 90% recorded once. Deletions cut 2 bases from V and 8 bases from J, with 27 bases between. The CDR3 sequence is 19 residues long. Germline V gene data show CDR1 as SEHNR and CDR2 as FQNEAQ (reference sequence). The receptor comes from a man between 18 and 35 years old in good health and CMV-seronegative. Specimen: PBMCs. The chain couples TRBV7-9 to TRBJ1-4, with D maybe TRBD1 (5 bases). The CDR3 spells CASSLKWHQGSVGEEKLFF. Written as DNA, the CDR3 is TGTGCCAGCAGCTTAAAGTGGCATCAGGGAAGCGTTGGTGAAGAAAAACTGTTTTTT.